This record covers a single T cell receptor (beta chain). Its antigen is not known. This sample was included in a study of OX40 agonist ivuxolimab in advanced cancers. Findings of the study overall: The authors did not determine the antigen specificity of the expanded peripheral T cells.

The CDR3 has 14 residues. V lost 7 bases, J lost 4 bases, and 16 bases lay in between. The germline V gene encodes CDR1 SEHNR and CDR2 FQNEAQ (reference sequence). Sequencing was performed with immunoSEQ multiplex PCR; in TCRdb, only in-frame clones are kept and a portion is missing. The profile shows fewer than 25,000 clones, 65% to 75% of them singletons. This chain links TRBV7-9 with TRBJ1-2; a weak D match, TRBD1 (5 bases). The sample consisted of CD4+ or CD8+ T cells sorted from blood, taken in a trial of the OX40 agonist ivuxolimab. The receptor comes from an adult with an advanced solid tumor such as melanoma, head and neck, liver or kidney cancer. This chain's CDR3 is CASTFGQGSYGYTF. The CDR3 DNA sequence: TGTGCCAGCACCTTCGGGCAGGGCAGCTATGGCTACACCTTC. Full variable domain (missing parts from reference TRBV7-9 and TRBJ1-2): DTGVSQNPRHKITKRGQNVTFRCDPISEHNRLYWYRQTLGQGPEFLTYFQNEAQLEKSRLLSDRFSAERPKGSFSTLEIQRTEQGDSAMYLCASTFGQGSYGYTFGSGTRLTVV.